Sequencing of this T cell receptor (beta chain) was carried out in a study of T-cell memory formation after mild COVID-19. General study results and limits: Clones from the second wave (peaking day 37) had unconfirmed SARS-CoV-2 specificity. Among CD4+ contracting clones, most were CM and EM, and CD8+ ones EMRA.

Details on this clonotype: Its antigen remains unidentified.

Using its own MiXCR run on the 5' RACE reads, TCRdb lists one record per CDR3 protein. The sample holds roughly 200,000 distinct CDR3 sequences, 15% to 20% seen once. Germline CDR1 reads SGHRS; CDR2 reads YFSETQ. The CDR3 is 14 residues long. Trimming left V 2 bases short and J 4 bases short, with 10 bases between. The TCR comes from an adult woman who had mild COVID-19 (a few samples of this study predate the infection). Cell type and time point are not known. This rearrangement joins TRBV5-1 to TRBJ2-1, with unresolved D. The sequenced sample consisted of PBMCs or a T cell subset sorted from them (not recorded which). The CDR3 here is CASSLPQLYNEQFF. CDR3 bases: TGCGCCAGCAGCTTACCACAGCTTTACAATGAGCAGTTCTTC. The full variable domain, rest sourced from reference TRBV5-1 and TRBJ2-1, is KAGVTQTPRYLIKTRGQQVTLSCSPISGHRSVSWYQQTPGQGLQFLFEYFSETQRNKGNFPGRFSGRQFSNSRSEMNVSTLELGDSALYLCASSLPQLYNEQFFGPGTRLTVL.